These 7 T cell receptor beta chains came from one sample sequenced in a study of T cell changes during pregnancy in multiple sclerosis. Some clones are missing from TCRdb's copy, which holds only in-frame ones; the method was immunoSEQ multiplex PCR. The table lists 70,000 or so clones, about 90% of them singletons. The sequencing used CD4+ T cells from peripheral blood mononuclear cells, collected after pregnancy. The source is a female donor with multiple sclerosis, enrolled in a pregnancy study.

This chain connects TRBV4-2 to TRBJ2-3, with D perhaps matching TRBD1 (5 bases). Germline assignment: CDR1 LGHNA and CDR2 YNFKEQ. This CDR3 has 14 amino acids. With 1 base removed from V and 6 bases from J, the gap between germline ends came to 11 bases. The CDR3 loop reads CASSQGGGMDTQYF. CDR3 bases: TGTGCCAGCAGCCAAGGGGGCGGCATGGATACGCAGTATTTT.

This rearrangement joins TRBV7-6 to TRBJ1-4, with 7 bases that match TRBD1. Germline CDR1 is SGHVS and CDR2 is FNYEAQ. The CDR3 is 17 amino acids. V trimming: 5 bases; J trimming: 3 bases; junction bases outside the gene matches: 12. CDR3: CASSADVGGIANEKLFF. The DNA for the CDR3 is TGTGCCAGCAGCGCGGACGTAGGGGGCATAGCTAATGAAAAACTGTTTTTT.

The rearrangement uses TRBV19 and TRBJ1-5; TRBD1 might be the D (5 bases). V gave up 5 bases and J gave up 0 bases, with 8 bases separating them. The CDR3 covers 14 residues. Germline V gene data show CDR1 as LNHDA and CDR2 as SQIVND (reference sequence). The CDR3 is CASSSGHSNQPQHF. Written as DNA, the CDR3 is TGTGCCAGTAGTTCTGGACATAGCAATCAGCCCCAGCATTTT.

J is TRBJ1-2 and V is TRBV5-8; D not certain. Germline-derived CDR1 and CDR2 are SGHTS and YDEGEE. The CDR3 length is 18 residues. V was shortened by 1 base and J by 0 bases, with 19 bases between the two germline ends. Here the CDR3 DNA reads TGTGCCAGCAGCTTGTTCGGTCGGGCGGGGTTGGCTAACTATGGCTACACCTTC. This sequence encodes CASSLFGRAGLANYGYTF.

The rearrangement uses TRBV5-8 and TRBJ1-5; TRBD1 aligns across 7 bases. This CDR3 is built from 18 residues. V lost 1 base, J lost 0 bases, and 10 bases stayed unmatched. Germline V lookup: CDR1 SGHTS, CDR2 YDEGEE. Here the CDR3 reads CASSLYGDSVNSNQPQHF. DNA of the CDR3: TGTGCCAGCAGCTTGTATGGGGACAGTGTAAATAGCAATCAGCCCCAGCATTTT.

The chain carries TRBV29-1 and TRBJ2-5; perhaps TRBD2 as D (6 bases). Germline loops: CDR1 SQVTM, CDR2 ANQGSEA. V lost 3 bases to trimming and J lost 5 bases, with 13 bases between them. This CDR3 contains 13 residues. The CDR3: CSVELVAGETQYF. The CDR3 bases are TGCAGCGTTGAGTTGGTTGCGGGGGAGACCCAGTACTTC.

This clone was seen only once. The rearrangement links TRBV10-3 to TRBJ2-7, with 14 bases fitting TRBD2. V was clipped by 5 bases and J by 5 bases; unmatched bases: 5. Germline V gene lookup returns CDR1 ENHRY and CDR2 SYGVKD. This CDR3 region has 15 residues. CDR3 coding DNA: TGTGCCATCAGTCCGACTAGCGGGAGGGCAGACGAGCAGTACTTC. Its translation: CAISPTSGRADEQYF.